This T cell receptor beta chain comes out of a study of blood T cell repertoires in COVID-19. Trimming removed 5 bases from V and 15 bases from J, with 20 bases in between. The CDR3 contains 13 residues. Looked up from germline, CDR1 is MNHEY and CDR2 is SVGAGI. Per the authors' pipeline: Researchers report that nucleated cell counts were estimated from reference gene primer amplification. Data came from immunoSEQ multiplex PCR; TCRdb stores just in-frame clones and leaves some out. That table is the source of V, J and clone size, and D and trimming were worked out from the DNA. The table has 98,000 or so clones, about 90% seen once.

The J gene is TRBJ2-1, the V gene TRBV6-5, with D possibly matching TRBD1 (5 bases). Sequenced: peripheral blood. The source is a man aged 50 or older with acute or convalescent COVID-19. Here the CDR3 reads CASSQRGSFRWFF. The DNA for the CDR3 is TGTGCCAGCAGTCAAAGGGGCTCATTTAGGTGGTTCTTC.